The T cell receptor (beta chain) described here comes from a study of regulatory and conventional T cells in RAG deficiency. Clones were sequenced by immunoSEQ multiplex PCR, and TCRdb holds only the in-frame ones, with some missing. The sample lists roughly 28,000 clones, approximately 90% seen once, with around 0.82% in the top ten. This clone was seen a few times. The sorted regulatory T cells were CD4+, CD25-high and CD127-low, with genomic DNA sequenced. The germline gives CDR1 MNHEY, CDR2 SMNVEV (reference sequence). CDR3 size: 13 residues. Deletions cut 6 bases from V and 8 bases from J, with 11 bases between. The data also belong to a second study, concerning regulatory T cells. From that study: Primers: 52 TRBV forward and 13 TRBJ reverse.

Sequencing was performed on Tregs sorted from blood. The chain combines TRBV27 with TRBJ1-6; possible D gene TRBD1, 6 bases. The receptor was derived from a human donor in good health. CDR3 protein: CASRDRIYSPLHF. As DNA, the CDR3 is TGTGCCAGCAGGGACAGAATATATTCACCCCTCCACTTT.